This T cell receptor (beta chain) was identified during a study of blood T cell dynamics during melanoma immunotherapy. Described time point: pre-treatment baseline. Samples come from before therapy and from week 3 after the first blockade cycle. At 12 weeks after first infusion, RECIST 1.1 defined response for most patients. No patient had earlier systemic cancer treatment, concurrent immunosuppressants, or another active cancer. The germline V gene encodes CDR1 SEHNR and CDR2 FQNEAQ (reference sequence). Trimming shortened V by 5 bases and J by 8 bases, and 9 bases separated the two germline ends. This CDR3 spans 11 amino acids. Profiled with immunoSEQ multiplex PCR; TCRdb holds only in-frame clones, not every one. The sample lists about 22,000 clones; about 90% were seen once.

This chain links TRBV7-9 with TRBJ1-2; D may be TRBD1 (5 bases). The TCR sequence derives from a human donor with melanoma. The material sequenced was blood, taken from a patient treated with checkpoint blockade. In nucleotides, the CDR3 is TGTGCCAGCAGCCGGGACGCGGGCTACACCTTC. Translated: CASSRDAGYTF.